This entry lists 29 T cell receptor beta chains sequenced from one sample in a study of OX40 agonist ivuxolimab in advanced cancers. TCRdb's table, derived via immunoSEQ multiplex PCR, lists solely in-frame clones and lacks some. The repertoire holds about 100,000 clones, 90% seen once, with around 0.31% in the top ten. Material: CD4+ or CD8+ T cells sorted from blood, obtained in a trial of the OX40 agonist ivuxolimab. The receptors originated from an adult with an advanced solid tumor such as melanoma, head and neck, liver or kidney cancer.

The CDR3 DNA sequence: TGCAGTGCTACTTACGGGGAGACCCAGTACTTC. The encoded protein is CSATYGETQYF. V is TRBV20-1 and J is TRBJ2-5; D is uncertain. CDR3 length: 11 residues. Trimming shortened V by 4 bases and J by 5 bases, and 8 bases separated the two germline ends. The germline CDR1 and CDR2 sequences are DFQATT and SNEGSKA (reference sequence).

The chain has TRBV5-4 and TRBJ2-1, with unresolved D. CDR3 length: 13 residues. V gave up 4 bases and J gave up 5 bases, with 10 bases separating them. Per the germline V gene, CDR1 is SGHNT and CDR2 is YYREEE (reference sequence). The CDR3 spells CASSHRTNNEQFF. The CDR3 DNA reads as TGTGCCAGCAGCCATCGTACCAACAATGAGCAGTTCTTC.

CDR3 in DNA: TGTGCCAGCAGTATAGCGGGAGGTTACGAGCAGTACTTC. This encodes CASSIAGGYEQYF. The chain has TRBV9 and TRBJ2-7; the match to TRBD2 covers 10 bases. Germline assignment: CDR1 SGDLS and CDR2 YYNGEE. The CDR3 totals 13 residues. The ends lost 5 bases at V and 4 bases at J; junction bases unmatched: 3.

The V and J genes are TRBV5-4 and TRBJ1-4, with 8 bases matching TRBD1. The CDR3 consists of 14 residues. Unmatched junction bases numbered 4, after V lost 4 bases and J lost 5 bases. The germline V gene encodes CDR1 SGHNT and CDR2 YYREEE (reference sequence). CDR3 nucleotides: TGTGCCAGCAGCCGGGACAGGCTGAATGAAAAACTGTTTTTT. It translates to CASSRDRLNEKLFF.

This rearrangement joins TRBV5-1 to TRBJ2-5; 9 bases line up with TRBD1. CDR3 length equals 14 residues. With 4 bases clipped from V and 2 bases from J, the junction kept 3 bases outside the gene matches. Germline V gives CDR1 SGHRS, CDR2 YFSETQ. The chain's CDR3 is CASSQGQGQETQYF. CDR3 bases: TGCGCCAGCAGCCAAGGACAGGGGCAAGAGACCCAGTACTTC. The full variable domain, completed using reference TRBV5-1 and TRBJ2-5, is KAGVTQTPRYLIKTRGQQVTLSCSPISGHRSVSWYQQTPGQGLQFLFEYFSETQRNKGNFPGRFSGRQFSNSRSEMNVSTLELGDSALYLCASSQGQGQETQYFGPGTRLLVL.

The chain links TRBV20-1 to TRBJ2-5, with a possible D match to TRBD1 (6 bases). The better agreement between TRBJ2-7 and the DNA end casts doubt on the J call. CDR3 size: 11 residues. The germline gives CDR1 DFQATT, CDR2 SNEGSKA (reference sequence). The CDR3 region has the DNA TGCAGTGCGGACAGATCCTACGAGCAGTACTTC. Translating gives CSADRSYEQYF.

The DNA of the CDR3 is TGTGCCAGCAGCTCCCGGATGGTGCGAGGTGGCGGCTACACCTTC. The encoded protein is CASSSRMVRGGGYTF. The chain joins TRBV11-2 to TRBJ1-2, with D uncertain. Germline CDR1 reads SGHAT; CDR2 reads FQNNGV. The CDR3 extends over 15 amino acids. The germline V and J ends were trimmed by 4 bases and 8 bases, with 20 bases remaining between them.

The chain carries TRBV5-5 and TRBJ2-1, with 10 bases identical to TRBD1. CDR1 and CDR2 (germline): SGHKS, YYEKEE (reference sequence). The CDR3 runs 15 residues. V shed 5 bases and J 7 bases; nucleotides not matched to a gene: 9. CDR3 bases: TGTGCCAGCAGTCAAGCGGGACAGGGGCAAAATGAGCAGTTCTTC. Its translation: CASSQAGQGQNEQFF.

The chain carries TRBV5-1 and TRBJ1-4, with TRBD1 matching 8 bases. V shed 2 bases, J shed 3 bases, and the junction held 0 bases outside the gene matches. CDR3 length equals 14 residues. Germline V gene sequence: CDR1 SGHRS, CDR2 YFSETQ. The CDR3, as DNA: TGCGCCAGCAGCTTACAGGGGGCTAATGAAAAACTGTTTTTT. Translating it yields CASSLQGANEKLFF. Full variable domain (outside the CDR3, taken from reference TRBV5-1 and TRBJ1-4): KAGVTQTPRYLIKTRGQQVTLSCSPISGHRSVSWYQQTPGQGLQFLFEYFSETQRNKGNFPGRFSGRQFSNSRSEMNVSTLELGDSALYLCASSLQGANEKLFFGSGTQLSVL.

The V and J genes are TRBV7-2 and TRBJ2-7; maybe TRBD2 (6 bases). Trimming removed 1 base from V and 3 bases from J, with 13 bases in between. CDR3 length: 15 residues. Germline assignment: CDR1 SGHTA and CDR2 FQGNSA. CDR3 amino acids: CASSLVGGTGYEQYF. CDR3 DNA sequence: TGTGCCAGCAGCTTAGTTGGAGGGACCGGCTACGAGCAGTACTTC.

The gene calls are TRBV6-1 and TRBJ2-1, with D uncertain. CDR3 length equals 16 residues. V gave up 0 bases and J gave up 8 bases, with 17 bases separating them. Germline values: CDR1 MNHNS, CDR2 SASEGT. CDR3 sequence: CASSEALLRQTDEQFF. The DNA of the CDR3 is TGTGCCAGCAGTGAAGCGCTATTACGCCAGACCGATGAGCAGTTCTTC.

CDR3 nucleotide sequence: TGTGCCAGCAGGGCGGGACTAGCGGTCGGTGGGGAGCTGTTTTTT. The encoded protein is CASRAGLAVGGELFF. The V and J genes are TRBV6-5 and TRBJ2-2; the match to TRBD2 covers 11 bases. Germline V gene sequence: CDR1 MNHEY, CDR2 SVGAGI. This CDR3 is 15 amino acids long. V was pared by 6 bases and J by 8 bases, with 8 bases of the junction left unmatched.

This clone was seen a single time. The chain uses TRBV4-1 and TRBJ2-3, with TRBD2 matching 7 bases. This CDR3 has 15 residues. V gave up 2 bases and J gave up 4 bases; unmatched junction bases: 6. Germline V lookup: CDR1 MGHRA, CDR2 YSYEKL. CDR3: CASSQIRGESDTQYF. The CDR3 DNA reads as TGCGCCAGCAGCCAAATTCGGGGGGAATCAGATACGCAGTATTTT.

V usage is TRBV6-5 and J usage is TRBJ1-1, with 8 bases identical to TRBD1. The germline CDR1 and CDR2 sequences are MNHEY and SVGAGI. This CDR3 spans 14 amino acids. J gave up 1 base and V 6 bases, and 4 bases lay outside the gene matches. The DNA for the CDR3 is TGTGCCAGCAGGGTACAGGGGGGGAACACTGAAGCTTTCTTT. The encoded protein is CASRVQGGNTEAFF.

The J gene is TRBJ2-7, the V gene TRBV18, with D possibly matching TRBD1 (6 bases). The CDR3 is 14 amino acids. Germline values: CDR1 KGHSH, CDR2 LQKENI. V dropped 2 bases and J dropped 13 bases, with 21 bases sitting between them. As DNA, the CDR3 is TGTGCCAGCTCACCAGAAACAGGGTTAGGCGCTCTTTACTTC. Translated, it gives CASSPETGLGALYF.

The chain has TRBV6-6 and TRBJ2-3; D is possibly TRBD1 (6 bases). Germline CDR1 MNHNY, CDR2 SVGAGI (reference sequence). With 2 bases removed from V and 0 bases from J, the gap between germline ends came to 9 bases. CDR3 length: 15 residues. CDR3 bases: TGTGCCAGCAGTTACGTGGGGGCTAGCACAGATACGCAGTATTTT. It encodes CASSYVGASTDTQYF.

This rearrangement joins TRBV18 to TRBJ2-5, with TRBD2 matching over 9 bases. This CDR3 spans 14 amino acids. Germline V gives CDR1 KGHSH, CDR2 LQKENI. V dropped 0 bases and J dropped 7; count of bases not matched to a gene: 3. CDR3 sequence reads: CASSPPSGGTTQYF. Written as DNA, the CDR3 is TGTGCCAGCTCACCACCTAGCGGGGGAACGACCCAGTACTTC.

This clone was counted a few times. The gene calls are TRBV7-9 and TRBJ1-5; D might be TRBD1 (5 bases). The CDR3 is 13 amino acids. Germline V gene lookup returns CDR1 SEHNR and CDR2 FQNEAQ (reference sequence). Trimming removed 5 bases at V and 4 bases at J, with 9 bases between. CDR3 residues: CASSRDGNQPQHF. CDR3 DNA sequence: TGTGCCAGCAGCCGGGACGGGAATCAGCCCCAGCATTTT. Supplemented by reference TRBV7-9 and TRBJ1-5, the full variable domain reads DTGVSQNPRHKITKRGQNVTFRCDPISEHNRLYWYRQTLGQGPEFLTYFQNEAQLEKSRLLSDRFSAERPKGSFSTLEIQRTEQGDSAMYLCASSRDGNQPQHFGDGTRLSIL.

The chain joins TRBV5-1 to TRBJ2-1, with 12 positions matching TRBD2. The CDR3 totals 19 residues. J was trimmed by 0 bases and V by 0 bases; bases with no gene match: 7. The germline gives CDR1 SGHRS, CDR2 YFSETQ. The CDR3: CASSLGMGTSGFSYNEQFF. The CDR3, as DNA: TGCGCCAGCAGCTTGGGGATGGGGACTAGCGGGTTCTCCTACAATGAGCAGTTCTTC. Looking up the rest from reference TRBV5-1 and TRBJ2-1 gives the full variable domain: KAGVTQTPRYLIKTRGQQVTLSCSPISGHRSVSWYQQTPGQGLQFLFEYFSETQRNKGNFPGRFSGRQFSNSRSEMNVSTLELGDSALYLCASSLGMGTSGFSYNEQFFGPGTRLTVL.

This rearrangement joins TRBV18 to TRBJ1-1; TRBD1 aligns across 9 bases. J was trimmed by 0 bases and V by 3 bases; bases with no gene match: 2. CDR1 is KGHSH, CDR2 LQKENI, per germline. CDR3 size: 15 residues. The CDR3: CASSPTGGMNTEAFF. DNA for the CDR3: TGTGCCAGCTCACCGACAGGGGGGATGAACACTGAAGCTTTCTTT. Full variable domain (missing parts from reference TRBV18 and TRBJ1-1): NAGVMQNPRHLVRRRGQEARLRCSPMKGHSHVYWYRQLPEEGLKFMVYLQKENIIDESGMPKERFSAEFPKEGPSILRIQQVVRGDSAAYFCASSPTGGMNTEAFFGQGTRLTVV.

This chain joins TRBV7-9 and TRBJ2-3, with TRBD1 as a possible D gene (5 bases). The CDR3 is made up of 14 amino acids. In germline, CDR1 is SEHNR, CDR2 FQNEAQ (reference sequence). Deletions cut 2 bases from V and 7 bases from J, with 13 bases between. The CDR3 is CASSLRGSWYTQYF. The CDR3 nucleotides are TGTGCCAGCAGCTTAAGGGGCAGTTGGTATACGCAGTATTTT.

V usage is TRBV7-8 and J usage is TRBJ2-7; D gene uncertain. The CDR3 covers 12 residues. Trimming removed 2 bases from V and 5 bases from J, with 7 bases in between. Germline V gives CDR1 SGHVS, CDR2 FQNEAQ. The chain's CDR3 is CASSLNKNEQYF. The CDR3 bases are TGTGCCAGCAGCTTAAATAAAAACGAGCAGTACTTC. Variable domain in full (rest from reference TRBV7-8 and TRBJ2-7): GAGVSQSPRYKVAKRGQDVALRCDPISGHVSLFWYQQALGQGPEFLTYFQNEAQLDKSGLPSDRFFAERPEGSVSTLKIQRTQQEDSAVYLCASSLNKNEQYFGPGTRLTVT.

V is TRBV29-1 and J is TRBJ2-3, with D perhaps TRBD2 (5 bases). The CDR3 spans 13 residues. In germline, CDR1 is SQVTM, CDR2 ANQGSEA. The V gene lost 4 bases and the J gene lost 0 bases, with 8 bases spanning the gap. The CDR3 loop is CSVGGSSTDTQYF. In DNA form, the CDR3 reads TGCAGCGTTGGAGGGTCTAGCACAGATACGCAGTATTTT.

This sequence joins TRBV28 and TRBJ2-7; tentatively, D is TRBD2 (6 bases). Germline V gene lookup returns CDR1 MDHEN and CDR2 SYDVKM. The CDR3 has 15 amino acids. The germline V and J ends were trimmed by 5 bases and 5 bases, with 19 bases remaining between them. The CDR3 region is CASSRGGGVRDEQYF. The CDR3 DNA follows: TGTGCCAGCAGTCGAGGTGGCGGGGTTCGGGACGAGCAGTACTTC. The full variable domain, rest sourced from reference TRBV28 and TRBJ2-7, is DVKVTQSSRYLVKRTGEKVFLECVQDMDHENMFWYRQDPGLGLRLIYFSYDVKMKEKGDIPEGYSVSREKKERFSLILESASTNQTSMYLCASSRGGGVRDEQYFGPGTRLTVT.

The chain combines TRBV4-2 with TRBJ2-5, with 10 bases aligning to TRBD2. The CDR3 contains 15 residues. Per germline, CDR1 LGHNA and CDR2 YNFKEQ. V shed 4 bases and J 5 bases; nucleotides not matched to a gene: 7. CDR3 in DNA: TGTGCCAGCAGCCGCGCTAGCGGGAGTGGGGAGACCCAGTACTTC. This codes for CASSRASGSGETQYF.

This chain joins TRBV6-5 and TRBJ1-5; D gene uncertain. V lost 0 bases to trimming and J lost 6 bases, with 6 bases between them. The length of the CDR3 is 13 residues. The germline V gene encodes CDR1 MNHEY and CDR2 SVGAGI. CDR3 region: CASSYSNGQPQHF. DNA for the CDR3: TGTGCCAGCAGTTACTCGAATGGTCAGCCCCAGCATTTT.

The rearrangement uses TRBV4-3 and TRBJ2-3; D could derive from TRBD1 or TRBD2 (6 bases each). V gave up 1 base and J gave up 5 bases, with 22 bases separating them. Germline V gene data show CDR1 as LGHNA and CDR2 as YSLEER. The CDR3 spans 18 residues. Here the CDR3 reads CASSQGSMGRGAGDTQYF. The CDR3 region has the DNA TGCGCCAGCAGCCAAGGGTCGATGGGAAGGGGGGCGGGAGATACGCAGTATTTT.

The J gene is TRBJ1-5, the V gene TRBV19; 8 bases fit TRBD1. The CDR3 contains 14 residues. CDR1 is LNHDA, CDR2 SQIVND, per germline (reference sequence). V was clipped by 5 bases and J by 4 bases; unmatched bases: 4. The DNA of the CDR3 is TGTGCCAGTAGTCTTCGACAGGGGAATCAGCCCCAGCATTTT. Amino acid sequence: CASSLRQGNQPQHF.

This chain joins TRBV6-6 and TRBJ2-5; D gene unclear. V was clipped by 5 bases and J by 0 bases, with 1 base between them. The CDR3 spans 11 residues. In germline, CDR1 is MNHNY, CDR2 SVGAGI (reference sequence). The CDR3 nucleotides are TGTGCCAGCAGTCACCAAGAGACCCAGTACTTC. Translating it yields CASSHQETQYF.